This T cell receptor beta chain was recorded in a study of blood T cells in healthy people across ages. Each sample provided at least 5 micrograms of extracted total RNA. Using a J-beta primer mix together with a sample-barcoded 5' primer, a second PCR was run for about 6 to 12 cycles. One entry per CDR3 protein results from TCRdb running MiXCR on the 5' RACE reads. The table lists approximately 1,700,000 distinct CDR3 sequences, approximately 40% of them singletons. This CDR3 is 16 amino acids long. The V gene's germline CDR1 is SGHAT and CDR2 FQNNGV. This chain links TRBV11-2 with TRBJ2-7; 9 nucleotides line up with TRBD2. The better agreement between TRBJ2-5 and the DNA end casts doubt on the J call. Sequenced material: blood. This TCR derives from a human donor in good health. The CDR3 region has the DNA TGTGCCAGCAGCTTTTGGCGGGGGGGCCGAGCTGAGACCCAGTACTTC. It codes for CASSFWRGGRAETQYF.